This note documents a single TCR beta chain sequence. CDR1 is MGHRA and CDR2 is YSYEKL in the germline V gene. Trimming took 2 bases from V and 3 from J; bases not matched to a gene: 12. The CDR3 loop spans 19 amino acids. The protocol was immunoSEQ multiplex PCR, while the TCRdb copy is restricted to in-frame clones and leaves out a portion. The sample holds 200,000 to 300,000 clones, roughly 86% seen once. The entry originates in a study of blood T cell repertoires in COVID-19. Overall study: Spain, Italy and the United States supplied samples that represented acute and convalescent COVID-19. PBMCs, B-cell-depleted T cells, or T cells were the source of the cDNA or gDNA that made up the material.

V gene TRBV4-1 combines with J gene TRBJ2-7; TRBD2 matches at 14 bases. The source of this sequence is a man aged 50-60 years with acute or convalescent COVID-19. What was sequenced was peripheral blood. The CDR3 DNA reads as TGCGCCAGCAGCCAACACTACAGCGGGACTAGCGGGAGAGGCTACGAGCAGTACTTC. Its translation: CASSQHYSGTSGRGYEQYF.